These 27 T cell receptor beta chains were sequenced from one sample in a study of regulatory T cells in long-lasting Graves disease. Arm-PCR of CDR3 regions and iRepertoire HTBI primers were the basis on which TCR beta libraries were built. TCRdb reanalysed the multiplex PCR reads using MiXCR and keeps one entry per CDR3 protein. The table lists about 660,000 distinct CDR3 sequences, around 30% of them singletons, with 35% to 55% in the top ten. Stated time point: persistent/refractory GD, antithyroid drugs over 5 years with positive TRAb. PBMCs were the source of the RNA used for TCR sequencing. The sequencing here drew on peripheral blood mononuclear cells (PBMCs), taken when the disease was refractory, from a patient treated with antithyroid drugs. The receptors derive from a female donor with Graves disease.

The gene calls are TRBV20-1 and TRBJ2-7, with 8 bases fitting TRBD1. The germline gives CDR1 DFQATT, CDR2 SNEGSKA (reference sequence). The CDR3 runs to 13 residues. The trim removed 3 bases at V and 2 bases at J, leaving 3 bases unmatched. The CDR3 spells CSARGRGPYEQYF. In DNA, the CDR3 is TGCAGTGCTAGGGGCAGGGGGCCCTACGAGCAGTACTTC.

This clonotype was counted a few times. The rearrangement joins TRBV3-1 to TRBJ2-4, with a possible D match to TRBD2 (6 bases). Germline CDR1 LGHDT, CDR2 YNNKEL (reference sequence). The V end was cut by 0 bases, the J end by 9 bases, with 9 bases between. CDR3 size: 13 residues. The CDR3 protein is CASSQDWRVIQYF. CDR3 sequence (DNA): TGTGCCAGCAGCCAAGATTGGAGGGTCATTCAGTACTTC.

This clonotype has only a few counts. The chain joins TRBV28 to TRBJ2-7, with TRBD2 matching 7 bases. J was trimmed by 3 bases and V by 4 bases; bases with no gene match: 12. Germline-derived CDR1 and CDR2 are MDHEN and SYDVKM. The CDR3 covers 16 residues. CDR3 loop: CASSSPGGGSHYEQYF. CDR3 nucleotide sequence: TGTGCCAGCAGTTCCCCCGGGGGAGGGTCCCACTACGAGCAGTACTTC.

The chain is built from TRBV28 and TRBJ2-7; the D gene is possibly TRBD2 (5 bases). Germline lookup yields CDR1 MDHEN and CDR2 SYDVKM. Between the trimmed V and J ends, which lost 2 bases and 7 bases, there was a span of 12 bases. This CDR3 spans 13 amino acids. The CDR3 DNA reads as TGTGCCAGCAGTTTACATGGGAGCGGTGAGCAGTACTTC. It codes for CASSLHGSGEQYF.

V is TRBV6-1 and J is TRBJ1-5, with 8 bases identical to TRBD1. Germline V gene sequence: CDR1 MNHNS, CDR2 SASEGT. Trimming cost V 7 bases and J 4 bases; bases outside gene matches: 3. This CDR3 comprises 13 residues. This CDR3 reads CASKNRGNQPQHF. In DNA form, the CDR3 reads TGTGCCAGCAAAAACAGGGGGAATCAGCCCCAGCATTTT.

The chain has TRBV12-3 or TRBV12-4 and TRBJ1-5, with D uncertain. CDR3 size: 15 residues. V was pared by 4 bases and J by 0 bases, with 10 bases between. CDR3 sequence reads: CASSWSGYSNQPQHF. For the CDR3, the DNA is TGTGCCAGCAGTTGGTCAGGTTATAGCAATCAGCCCCAGCATTTT.

This clonotype was found many times. V and J are TRBV12-3 or TRBV12-4 and TRBJ1-5; D gene uncertain. V dropped 6 bases and J dropped 5 bases, with 14 bases sitting between them. This CDR3 has 14 amino acids. The CDR3 sequence: CASSRPGGDQPQHF. CDR3 DNA sequence: TGTGCCAGCAGCCGTCCGGGAGGAGATCAGCCCCAGCATTTT.

This rearrangement joins TRBV5-1 to TRBJ1-2, with a possible D match to TRBD1 (6 bases). Germline V gene sequence: CDR1 SGHRS, CDR2 YFSETQ. The CDR3 loop spans 14 amino acids. V was shortened by 2 bases and J by 3 bases, with 11 bases between the two germline ends. In nucleotides, the CDR3 is TGCGCCAGCAGCTTACAACAGGGTGACTATGGCTACACCTTC. This translates into CASSLQQGDYGYTF.

The gene calls are TRBV7-9 and TRBJ2-7, with TRBD2 matching 8 bases. Germline V gene lookup returns CDR1 SEHNR and CDR2 FQNEAQ (reference sequence). V gave up 5 bases and J gave up 0 bases; unmatched junction bases: 9. The CDR3 spans 16 residues. CDR3 DNA: TGTGCCAGCAGCCCTAAAGCGGGAGTTCCCTCCTACGAGCAGTACTTC. This gives the protein CASSPKAGVPSYEQYF.

This clonotype was observed at least ten times. V is TRBV6-4 and J is TRBJ1-5; unclear D gene. The CDR3 consists of 14 residues. V was shortened by 3 bases and J by 7 bases, with 13 bases between the two germline ends. Germline values: CDR1 MRHNA, CDR2 SNTAGT. In DNA form, the CDR3 reads TGTGCCAGCAGTGAGGGCAGGATGGCCCAGCCCCAGCATTTT. Encoded protein: CASSEGRMAQPQHF.

V usage is TRBV5-6 and J usage is TRBJ2-5; 7 bases align to TRBD1. Germline V gene sequence: CDR1 SGHDT, CDR2 YYEEEE. The CDR3 loop spans 16 amino acids. The J segment lost 1 base and the V segment lost 0 bases, leaving 6 bases of the junction unmatched. CDR3 bases: TGTGCCAGCAGCTTGGTTAGGGGGCCCATCCAAGAGACCCAGTACTTC. Its protein product is CASSLVRGPIQETQYF.

This clonotype was recorded many times. The chain carries TRBV11-2 and TRBJ1-1; weak D call: TRBD1 (6 bases). Germline values: CDR1 SGHAT, CDR2 FQNNGV. Trimming took 0 bases from V and 4 from J, leaving 12 bases between them. The CDR3 totals 15 residues. Here the CDR3 DNA reads TGTGCCAGCAGCTTAGATCAGGGGCGGTTCACTGAAGCTTTCTTT. Protein: CASSLDQGRFTEAFF.

The rearrangement joins TRBV7-3 to TRBJ1-3; no reliable D call. From germline, CDR1 is SGHTA and CDR2 FQGTGA. The CDR3 runs 14 residues. Trimming stripped 5 bases from V and 2 bases from J, with 10 bases between. The CDR3, as DNA: TGTGCCAGCAGCGTTAGTGGTACTGGAAACACCATATATTTT. This sequence encodes CASSVSGTGNTIYF.

This clonotype occurred many times. J is TRBJ1-1 and V is TRBV27, with D perhaps matching TRBD1 (6 bases). This CDR3 is built from 15 residues. V was trimmed by 4 bases and J by 7 bases, leaving 19 bases between them. The germline V gene encodes CDR1 MNHEY and CDR2 SMNVEV (reference sequence). CDR3 nucleotides: TGTGCCAGCAGTTCCCTAAGCCTGGGAGGGGGTGAAGCTTTCTTT. Amino acid sequence: CASSSLSLGGGEAFF.

Many counts were recorded for this clonotype. The chain carries TRBV11-2 and TRBJ1-2; D is perhaps TRBD1 (6 bases). Germline CDR1 SGHAT, CDR2 FQNNGV. The V end lost 5 bases, the J end lost 3 bases, and 10 bases lay between the germline ends. The CDR3 length is 13 residues. For the CDR3, the DNA is TGTGCCAGCAGCGCAGGGGTGGACTATGGCTACACCTTC. It yields the protein CASSAGVDYGYTF.

V and J are TRBV29-1 and TRBJ1-5, with TRBD1 matching over 10 bases. Germline CDR1 SQVTM, CDR2 ANQGSEA. The CDR3 is 14 amino acids. The V segment lost 6 bases and the J segment 3 bases; nucleotides outside the gene matches: 5. CDR3: CSVGTGVDNQPQHF. Written as DNA, the CDR3 is TGCAGCGTGGGGACAGGGGTCGACAATCAGCCCCAGCATTTT.

This chain uses TRBV20-1 with TRBJ2-7; TRBD2 aligns across 12 bases. After removal of 6 bases from V and 5 bases from J, the junction contained 11 bases not matched to a gene. The CDR3 contains 15 residues. Germline loops: CDR1 DFQATT, CDR2 SNEGSKA (reference sequence). In nucleotides, the CDR3 is TGCAGTGCGACTAGCGGGAGTGACCTCCTCCACGAGCAGTACTTC. It encodes CSATSGSDLLHEQYF.

In its sample, this clonotype was seen once. A clone one base away is much larger, so this may be a read error. The rearrangement uses TRBV11-2 and TRBJ2-2, with 9 bases matching TRBD2. CDR1 is SGHAT and CDR2 is FQNNGV in the germline V gene. The CDR3 has 16 residues. The V segment lost 1 base and the J segment 3 bases; nucleotides outside the gene matches: 3. In nucleotides, the CDR3 is TGTGCCAGCAGCTTAGTCCGCGGGAGGGACACCGGGGAGCTGTTTTTT. Its translation: CASSLVRGRDTGELFF.

The chain combines TRBV5-1 with TRBJ1-1, with 10 nucleotides matching TRBD1. The CDR3 is made up of 16 amino acids. The germline V gene encodes CDR1 SGHRS and CDR2 YFSETQ. The ends lost 0 bases at V and 4 bases at J; junction bases unmatched: 6. The CDR3 is CASSLVGQGGATEAFF. DNA for the CDR3: TGCGCCAGCAGCTTGGTAGGACAGGGGGGGGCCACTGAAGCTTTCTTT.

This chain's CDR3 is CASRPPGRLNTEAFF. The CDR3 DNA follows: TGTGCCAGCAGGCCGCCGGGACGGCTAAACACTGAAGCTTTCTTT. The chain links TRBV6-1 to TRBJ1-1; weak D call: TRBD1 (5 bases). This CDR3 contains 15 residues. V was trimmed by 6 bases and J by 2 bases, leaving 16 bases between them. CDR1 is MNHNS, CDR2 SASEGT, per germline.

This clonotype was found a few times. The chain carries TRBV28 and TRBJ1-1; a weak D match, TRBD1 (5 bases). This CDR3 has 14 amino acids. Germline CDR1 MDHEN, CDR2 SYDVKM. V dropped 7 bases and J dropped 1 base, with 13 bases sitting between them. The CDR3 DNA is TGTGCCAGCATCCCACCCGGGGCGAACACTGAAGCTTTCTTT. Translation gives CASIPPGANTEAFF.

The genes are TRBV3-1 and TRBJ1-1, with no clear D. Germline V gene data show CDR1 as LGHDT and CDR2 as YNNKEL (reference sequence). V was trimmed by 5 bases and J by 0 bases, leaving 13 bases between them. This CDR3 contains 15 residues. The CDR3 is CASSSRWIMNTEAFF. As DNA, the CDR3 is TGTGCCAGCAGCTCCCGTTGGATCATGAACACTGAAGCTTTCTTT.

This clonotype showed up just a few times. The J gene is TRBJ1-1, the V gene TRBV28; D uncertain. Trimming shortened V by 5 bases and J by 5 bases, and 9 bases separated the two germline ends. Germline V lookup: CDR1 MDHEN, CDR2 SYDVKM. The CDR3 spans 12 residues. CDR3: CASSQWSTEAFF. The CDR3 DNA reads TGTGCCAGCAGTCAATGGAGTACTGAAGCTTTCTTT.

This clonotype showed up many times. The chain combines TRBV6-2 or TRBV6-3 with TRBJ1-4; 7 nucleotides match TRBD1. CDR3 size: 17 residues. The germline V gene has CDR1 MNHEY and CDR2 SVGEGT. Trimming removed 5 bases from V and 3 bases from J; junction bases left unmatched: 12. The CDR3 is CASSDSTGRFANEKLFF. The CDR3 nucleotides read TGTGCCAGCAGTGATTCGACAGGGAGATTCGCTAATGAAAAACTGTTTTTT.

The rearrangement uses TRBV2 and TRBJ2-2, with D tentatively TRBD1 (6 bases). Trimming took 6 bases from V and 0 from J, leaving 11 bases between them. The CDR3 loop spans 15 amino acids. Germline-derived CDR1 and CDR2 are SNHLY and FYNNEI. CDR3 DNA: TGTGCCAGCAGGCGCCGGGACACGAACACCGGGGAGCTGTTTTTT. Translation gives CASRRRDTNTGELFF. Looking up the rest from reference TRBV2 and TRBJ2-2 gives the full variable domain: EPEVTQTPSHQVTQMGQEVILRCVPISNHLYFYWYRQILGQKVEFLVSFYNNEISEKSEIFDDQFSVERPDGSNFTLKIRSTKLEDSAMYFCASRRRDTNTGELFFGEGSRLTVL.

V is TRBV25-1 and J is TRBJ1-2; no clear D gene. Germline CDR1 and CDR2: MGHDK and SYGVNS. The V and J ends lost 5 bases and 1 base respectively, with 11 bases between them. The CDR3 consists of 14 residues. CDR3 bases: TGTGCCAGCAGTAACAGCCGCTATAACTATGGCTACACCTTC. Translating gives CASSNSRYNYGYTF.

The genes are TRBV29-1 and TRBJ2-5; a weak D match, TRBD1 (6 bases). The CDR3 length is 15 residues. Germline lookup yields CDR1 SQVTM and CDR2 ANQGSEA. V was pared by 4 bases and J by 4 bases, with 19 bases between. CDR3 nucleotide sequence: TGCAGCGTTGTCCCGGTCCAGGGGTATCGAGAGACCCAGTACTTC. This gives the protein CSVVPVQGYRETQYF.